This TCR beta chain was sequenced for a study of T cell repertoires in cytomegalovirus infection. Overall study context: Public TCR beta signature analysis indicated the presence of both CMV infection and matching HLA type.

Via MiXCR, TCRdb re-called the reads, giving one row per CDR3 protein. The repertoire consists of fewer than 300,000 distinct CDR3 sequences, with roughly 26% occurring once and the leading ten covering 14%. Worth noting for this clonotype: The target antigen is unknown.

Study-wide findings and caveats: CMV carriers with the relevant HLA were identified by cumulative public TCR beta family frequency. It was HLA-C-restricted CMV-specific TCR beta clonotypes that dominated the response ex vivo.

The receptor was derived from a human donor in good health (CMV status not recorded). Some clones in this sample may be carry-over from other donors' samples. Sequenced input: PBMCs.

CDR3 sequence (DNA): TGTGCCAGCAGCCAAGAATGGCCTGAAGCTTTCTTT. It specifies CASSQEWPEAFF. The rearrangement links TRBV4-2 to TRBJ1-1; D is ambiguous. Trimming took 0 bases from V and 6 from J, leaving 5 bases between them. Germline-derived CDR1 and CDR2 are LGHNA and YNFKEQ. CDR3 length: 12 residues.